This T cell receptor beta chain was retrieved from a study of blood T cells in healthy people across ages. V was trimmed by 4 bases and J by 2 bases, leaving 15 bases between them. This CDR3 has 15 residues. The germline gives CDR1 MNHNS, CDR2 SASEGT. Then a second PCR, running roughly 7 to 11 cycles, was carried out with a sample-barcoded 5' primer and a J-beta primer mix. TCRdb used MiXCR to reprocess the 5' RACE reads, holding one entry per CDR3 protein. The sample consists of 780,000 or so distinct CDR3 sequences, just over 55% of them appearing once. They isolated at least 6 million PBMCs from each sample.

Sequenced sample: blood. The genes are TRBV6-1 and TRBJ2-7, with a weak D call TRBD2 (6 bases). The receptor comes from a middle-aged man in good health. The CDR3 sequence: CASSGQKGLPYEQYF. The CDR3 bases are TGTGCCAGCAGTGGGCAAAAGGGACTGCCCTACGAGCAGTACTTC.